This T cell receptor beta chain is drawn from a study of blood T cells in healthy people across ages (dated by TCRdb to 2014 to 2015). About the full investigation: In model experiments, template switching captured about one uniquely barcoded TCR beta cDNA molecule for every two T cells. The donors were split into four age groups: young (average about 15 years), middle-aged (39), aged (more than 60) and long-lived (over 75). To avoid experimental bias, donors of different ages were spread randomly across the sequencing lanes. Using the same blood draw, the study looked at two additional independent replicas of 1 million unique cDNA reads for two donors, one aged 18 to 30 and the other aged 80 or older. The study measured age-related changes in TCR beta repertoire diversity using deep sequencing normalized with unique cDNA molecular identifiers.

The donors were a few dozen Caucasian individuals from Russia, aged 6 to 90 years, who were systemically healthy. Each donor gave approximately 9.4 milliliters of peripheral blood, drawn into EDTA-treated Vacutainer tubes. PBMCs were isolated by Ficoll-Paque density-gradient centrifugation, with at least 7 million obtained per sample. Total RNA, at least 6 micrograms per sample, was extracted from PBMCs with Trizol reagent. The percentages of naive CD45RAhigh/CD27high T cells were determined by flow cytometry on a PBMC aliquot from every donor. Comments on this clonotype: The clone's antigen remains unknown. Base quality data are lacking; no much larger clone is found one base away.

The CDR3 covers 14 residues, taking in both the cysteine and the phenylalanine. Left in the record is the CDR3 DNA by itself, 42 bases read in frame from the first base. Here V drops 2 bases and J drops 3 bases, and the junction holds 4 bases not matched to any gene. From a lookup of the germline V gene (reference sequence), CDR1 and CDR2 are DFQATT and SNEGSKA. Overall study outcomes, separate from this receptor: Observed TCR beta diversity correlated strongly with the percentage of naive T cells measured by flow cytometry. The CMV infection status of donors was not known, potentially confounding age-related changes in expanded clonotypes. The long-lived group showed more naive CD4+ T cells, fewer expanded clones and increased TCR diversity than the aged group, suggesting age selection. Observed TCR beta diversity per million T cells fell roughly linearly with age, and a significant reduction was already apparent by age around 39. Total diversity estimates from one million sequenced T cells were considered lower bounds and underestimates. Since profiling was done on bulk unsorted PBMCs, naive and antigen-experienced compartments could not be conclusively compared.

Library preparation used 5' RACE. Sequencing used an Illumina HiSeq 2500. A second PCR of 7 to 11 cycles was performed with a sample-barcoded 5' primer and a J-beta primer mix. A unique molecular identifier was introduced onto each TCR beta cDNA molecule by a template-switch 5' adaptor carrying 12 random nucleotides. At least 2.5 million CDR3-containing paired-end reads were obtained from each sample. First-strand cDNA was synthesized from all RNA with the Mint cDNA synthesis kit, primed by a TRBC-specific oligonucleotide. All cDNA was treated with uracil-DNA glycosylase and then went through a first 18-cycle PCR with the universal primers M1SS and BC2_uni_R. Per the original workflow: For normalization, 1 million high-quality reads, each with a distinct molecular identifier, were randomly selected from each sample. Reads sharing molecular identifiers were discarded rather than binned into consensus sequences. CDR3 identification, clonotype clustering and error correction used MiTCR with a Q25 quality threshold and the strictest error-elimination algorithm. A nonparametric unseen species model using Euler transformation provided a lower-bound estimate of total TCR beta diversity. In TCRdb, the public reads were trimmed at Q25 with fastp and aligned with MiXCR, with productive beta chains retained. CDR3 protein duplicates are merged, each entry listing the most common genes and DNA. The V and J calls were not made by the authors but by TCRdb's processing. The table for this sample lists 1.5 million to 1.8 million distinct CDR3 sequences; roughly two fifths of them were counted only once. The ten largest account for just over 4% of the sample.

The source material was blood. This TCR was sampled from a woman younger than 30 in good health. The V and J segments used are TRBV20-1 and TRBJ2-1, with 7 junctional bases fitting TRBD2. The CDR3 corresponds to CSARRLADYNEQFF. The nucleotide sequence is given as TGCAGTGCTAGACGCCTAGCGGACTACAATGAGCAGTTCTTC.